Below are 16 T cell receptor beta chains sequenced from a single sample in a study of T cell responses to AZD1222 COVID-19 vaccine. This table comes from immunoSEQ multiplex PCR, and its TCRdb copy is limited to in-frame clones, with some not included. Among roughly 51,000 clones, 89% were seen once, and the ten largest hold roughly 14%. The sequencing used peripheral blood, collected 28 days after the second AZD1222 dose. Receptors were obtained from an adult who received the AZD1222 COVID-19 vaccine.

The rearrangement joins TRBV27 to TRBJ1-4, with D possibly matching TRBD1 (5 bases). The CDR3 totals 15 residues. V was cut by 3 bases and J by 7 bases, with 15 bases left in between. CDR1 is MNHEY, CDR2 SMNVEV, per germline (reference sequence). The CDR3: CASSFPARGGEKLFF. The DNA for the CDR3 is TGTGCCAGCAGTTTTCCCGCCCGCGGGGGTGAAAAACTGTTTTTT.

This chain joins TRBV27 and TRBJ1-2; 10 nucleotides line up with TRBD1. The CDR3 is 15 residues long. Germline CDR1 reads MNHEY; CDR2 reads SMNVEV (reference sequence). Trimming cost V 4 bases and J 7 bases; bases outside gene matches: 9. The DNA of the CDR3 is TGTGCCAGCAGTTACGACCCCGGGACAGGGGTTGGCTACACCTTC. This sequence encodes CASSYDPGTGVGYTF.

The J gene is TRBJ2-1, the V gene TRBV4-3; 7 bases line up with TRBD2. Trimming cost V 4 bases and J 5 bases; bases outside gene matches: 8. The CDR3 is made up of 15 amino acids. Germline V gene data show CDR1 as LGHNA and CDR2 as YSLEER. The CDR3 is CASSLGLVVDNEQFF. DNA for the CDR3: TGCGCCAGCAGCCTTGGACTAGTGGTGGACAATGAGCAGTTCTTC.

The gene calls are TRBV3-1 (or the pseudogene TRBV3-2) and TRBJ2-7; D remains unclear. CDR1 and CDR2 from the germline V gene are LGHDT and YNNKEL (reference sequence). Deletions cut 2 bases from V and 2 bases from J, with 13 bases between. CDR3 length equals 15 residues. This CDR3 is CASSQRQLLTYEQYF. CDR3 nucleotides: TGTGCCAGCAGCCAACGACAATTGCTTACCTACGAGCAGTACTTC.

This clone has a single count. V is TRBV5-5 and J is TRBJ2-7; D gene ambiguous. V lost 0 bases and J lost 4, with 5 bases in between. Germline CDR1 reads SGHKS; CDR2 reads YYEKEE (reference sequence). CDR3 length: 12 residues. The CDR3 is CASSLEGYEQYF. The CDR3 DNA reads TGTGCCAGCAGCTTGGAAGGTTACGAGCAGTACTTC.

This chain joins TRBV27 and TRBJ2-2, with unresolved D. Germline V gene sequence: CDR1 MNHEY, CDR2 SMNVEV (reference sequence). The CDR3 is 13 amino acids. Trimming took off 3 bases at V and 6 bases at J, with 8 bases between the two ends. The CDR3 bases are TGTGCCAGCAGTTTCCAGACTCCCGGGGAGCTGTTTTTT. It specifies CASSFQTPGELFF.

The chain has TRBV12-3 or TRBV12-4 and TRBJ2-1; 9 bases fit TRBD1. Trimming cost V 5 bases and J 8 bases; bases outside gene matches: 4. The CDR3 is made up of 13 amino acids. The CDR3 DNA sequence: TGTGCCAGCAGTCCGGGACAGGGCTATGAGCAGTTCTTC. Amino acids: CASSPGQGYEQFF.

This clone has only one observation. The V and J genes are TRBV24-1 and TRBJ1-5, with TRBD1 matching 10 bases. The CDR3 is 16 residues long. V was clipped by 4 bases and J by 7 bases; unmatched bases: 9. Germline lookup yields CDR1 KGHDR and CDR2 SFDVKD. The CDR3 loop is CATSDQTGGMGQPQHF. CDR3 DNA: TGTGCCACCAGTGACCAGACAGGGGGCATGGGGCAGCCCCAGCATTTT.

The J gene is TRBJ2-2, the V gene TRBV7-8, with unresolved D. Germline CDR1 reads SGHVS; CDR2 reads FQNEAQ. This CDR3 is built from 12 residues. Trimming took 4 bases from V and 0 from J, leaving 0 bases between them. The CDR3 reads CASSSNTGELFF. The CDR3 DNA is TGTGCCAGCAGCTCGAACACCGGGGAGCTGTTTTTT.

The chain is built from TRBV24-1 and TRBJ2-2; possibly TRBD2 for D (6 bases). The germline V gene has CDR1 KGHDR and CDR2 SFDVKD. CDR3 length equals 16 residues. Trimming removed 3 bases at V and 0 bases at J, with 10 bases between. The CDR3 DNA follows: TGTGCCACCAGTGATCTGTCGGGAGCGAACACCGGGGAGCTGTTTTTT. It encodes CATSDLSGANTGELFF.

The chain couples TRBV3-1 (or the pseudogene TRBV3-2) to TRBJ2-5; TRBD1 agrees at 7 bases. Germline-derived CDR1 and CDR2 are LGHDT and YNNKEL (reference sequence). After removal of 4 bases from V and 2 bases from J, the junction contained 13 bases not matched to a gene. The CDR3 spans 17 residues. The CDR3: CASSPRTGKDPQETQYF. DNA of the CDR3: TGTGCCAGCAGCCCACGGACAGGCAAGGACCCACAAGAGACCCAGTACTTC.

The gene calls are TRBV19 and TRBJ1-5; TRBD1 agrees at 8 bases. Trimming removed 6 bases from V and 1 base from J; junction bases left unmatched: 8. Germline V gene data show CDR1 as LNHDA and CDR2 as SQIVND (reference sequence). This CDR3 has 16 residues. The CDR3 bases are TGTGCCAGTAGCACAGGGGGAACAAGGAGCAATCAGCCCCAGCATTTT. Its translation: CASSTGGTRSNQPQHF.

The chain employs TRBV7-2 and TRBJ2-1; D is tentatively TRBD1 or TRBD2 (5 bases each). The CDR3 consists of 17 residues. Trimming removed 5 bases at V and 0 bases at J, with 17 bases between. CDR1 SGHTA and CDR2 FQGNSA come from the germline V gene. The CDR3 reads CASSIDRRTSSYNEQFF. CDR3 in DNA: TGTGCCAGCAGCATAGATAGGAGGACAAGCTCCTACAATGAGCAGTTCTTC.

The rearrangement links TRBV30 to TRBJ2-2, with 13 bases lining up with TRBD2. Trimming at V came to 7 bases and at J to 3 bases, leaving 11 bases not matched to a gene. The CDR3 extends over 17 amino acids. From germline, CDR1 is GTSNPN and CDR2 SVGIG (reference sequence). The CDR3 DNA sequence: TGTGCCTCCACTAGCGGGAGGGCTGGCGGGGACACCGGGGAGCTGTTTTTT. Its translation is CASTSGRAGGDTGELFF.

The rearrangement joins TRBV5-6 to TRBJ2-2; tentative D call: TRBD2 (5 bases). V was clipped by 2 bases and J by 0 bases, with 14 bases between them. The CDR3 is 17 residues long. Germline values: CDR1 SGHDT, CDR2 YYEEEE. CDR3 DNA sequence: TGTGCCAGCAGCTTTTGGGGTTCGGGAACGAACACCGGGGAGCTGTTTTTT. Residues: CASSFWGSGTNTGELFF.

This chain connects TRBV25-1 to TRBJ2-3; TRBD2 matches at 10 bases. The V gene end was trimmed by 1 base and the J gene end by 1 base; junction bases not matched to a gene: 2. CDR1 and CDR2 from the germline V gene are MGHDK and SYGVNS. The CDR3 totals 16 residues. The CDR3 protein is CASSESLAGGTDTQYF. In DNA, the CDR3 is TGTGCCAGCAGTGAATCGCTAGCGGGAGGCACAGATACGCAGTATTTT.